Each of the 27 T cell receptor beta chains below was sequenced from the same sample in a study of vaccination and CD4 T cells after COVID-19. The Oncomine TCR Beta short-read assay sequenced DNA from cultured CD4+ T cells. TCRdb re-called the PCR reads through MiXCR, storing one row per CDR3 protein. The sample includes fewer than 15,000 distinct CDR3 sequences, around 60% of them seen just once. The treatment denotes: approximately 10-day PBMC culture with coronavirus spike peptide pools or control peptides (ViraFEST assay). Their antigen targets remain unknown. Sequencing used CD4+ T cells from blood, cultured in vitro. Receptor source: a human donor who had recovered from COVID-19.

V and J are TRBV20-1 and TRBJ1-1, with 8 bases identical to TRBD1. Germline CDR1 is DFQATT and CDR2 is SNEGSKA (reference sequence). The V gene end was trimmed by 6 bases and the J gene end by 3 bases; junction bases not matched to a gene: 9. The CDR3 covers 14 residues. The CDR3 is CSAPGQGLYTEAFF. The CDR3 DNA is TGCAGTGCGCCCGGACAGGGCTTGTACACTGAAGCTTTCTTT.

The chain couples TRBV20-1 to TRBJ1-2; 9 bases line up with TRBD1. V shed 0 bases, J shed 7 bases, and the junction held 6 bases outside the gene matches. CDR3 length: 14 residues. The germline CDR1 and CDR2 sequences are DFQATT and SNEGSKA (reference sequence). The CDR3 region has the DNA TGCAGTGCTAGAGACGTCAACAGGGGGCCTGGCTACACCTTC. Its protein product is CSARDVNRGPGYTF.

This clonotype was counted once. This chain uses TRBV20-1 with TRBJ2-7, with 8 bases fitting TRBD1. After removal of 0 bases from V and 5 bases from J, the junction contained 3 bases not matched to a gene. Germline CDR1 and CDR2: DFQATT and SNEGSKA (reference sequence). The CDR3 has 13 residues. The CDR3 protein is CSARDPGGNEQYF. The CDR3 DNA reads as TGCAGTGCTAGAGATCCAGGGGGCAACGAGCAGTACTTC.

The CDR3 DNA reads TGTGCCAGCAGTGAGGTCGGGGATACGCAGTATTTT. It is translated as CASSEVGDTQYF. The chain carries TRBV25-1 and TRBJ2-3; D unclear. This CDR3 is built from 12 residues. Germline V gene lookup returns CDR1 MGHDK and CDR2 SYGVNS. V was shortened by 3 bases and J by 6 bases, with 7 bases between the two germline ends.

The rearrangement joins TRBV21-1 to TRBJ2-7. TRBV21-1 is classified as a pseudogene. This CDR3 has 14 amino acids. The CDR3 DNA sequence: TGTGCCAGCAGCGGAAAACAGAGCTCCTACGAGCAGTACTTC. Translation gives CASSGKQSSYEQYF.

The V gene is TRBV5-1, the J gene TRBJ2-7; D unresolved. Germline V gives CDR1 SGHRS, CDR2 YFSETQ. The germline V and J ends were trimmed by 5 bases and 1 base, with 10 bases remaining between them. The CDR3 runs 13 residues. This CDR3 reads CASSPPTSYEQYF. The DNA for the CDR3 is TGCGCCAGCAGTCCCCCAACTTCCTACGAGCAGTACTTC.

Only a few counts were recorded for this clonotype. The V and J genes are TRBV5-4 and TRBJ1-2; no definite D call. Germline lookup yields CDR1 SGHNT and CDR2 YYREEE (reference sequence). V was pared by 2 bases and J by 4 bases, with 18 bases between. The CDR3 is 16 residues long. The DNA for the CDR3 is TGTGCCAGCAGCTTCGGCGGGGAGGCCTCTCTCTATGGCTACACCTTC. Translated, it gives CASSFGGEASLYGYTF.

The count of this clonotype is one. This chain uses TRBV7-2 with TRBJ2-5; maybe TRBD2 (6 bases). V lost 2 bases, J lost 1 base, and 8 bases lay in between. Germline V lookup: CDR1 SGHTA, CDR2 FQGNSA. CDR3 length: 14 amino acids. CDR3 amino acids: CASSLQRAQETQYF. CDR3 sequence (DNA): TGTGCCAGCAGCTTACAGCGGGCCCAAGAGACCCAGTACTTC.

The chain uses TRBV20-1 and TRBJ2-7; 8 bases are shared with TRBD2. This CDR3 is built from 15 residues. From germline, CDR1 is DFQATT and CDR2 SNEGSKA (reference sequence). V gave up 5 bases and J gave up 3 bases; unmatched junction bases: 12. The CDR3 coding sequence is TGCAGTGCTTACCTACTTAGCGGGATCGGCTACGAGCAGTACTTC. The encoded protein is CSAYLLSGIGYEQYF.

This rearrangement joins TRBV12-3 or TRBV12-4 to TRBJ1-1, with D unresolved. This CDR3 comprises 13 residues. V shed 4 bases and J shed 5 bases, with 11 bases lying between them. Here the CDR3 DNA reads TGTGCCAGCAGTTCCGTGTGGTGGACTGAAGCTTTCTTT. It codes for CASSSVWWTEAFF.

In the case of this clonotype: A read error may account for a junction end that differs from germline. The chain is built from TRBV7-9 and TRBJ2-7; D remains ambiguous. This CDR3 is 14 amino acids long. The germline gives CDR1 SEHNR, CDR2 FQNEAQ (reference sequence). The CDR3 spells CVSSKSAVYYEQYF. In DNA form, the CDR3 reads TGTGTCAGCAGCAAGAGCGCGGTTTACTACGAGCAGTACTTC.

The CDR3 DNA follows: TGTGCCAGCAGCTCGCAGGGAGGGGGCACTGAAGCTTTCTTT. Translation: CASSSQGGGTEAFF. V and J are TRBV7-3 and TRBJ1-1; a weak D match, TRBD1 (6 bases). The germline V gene encodes CDR1 SGHTA and CDR2 FQGTGA. Trimming took 4 bases from V and 4 from J, leaving 13 bases between them. The CDR3 runs 14 residues.

This clonotype has just a few counts. The chain carries TRBV11-1 and TRBJ2-3; 12 bases fit TRBD2. Germline CDR1 is SGHAT and CDR2 is FQDESV (reference sequence). The J segment lost 1 base and the V segment lost 0 bases, leaving 2 bases of the junction unmatched. This CDR3 has 17 amino acids. The CDR3 DNA follows: TGTGCCAGCAGCTTAGCGACTAGCGGGAGTGGCACAGATACGCAGTATTTT. Its translation: CASSLATSGSGTDTQYF.

This clonotype has just a few counts. J is TRBJ1-5 and V is TRBV19, with TRBD1 identical over 8 bases. Germline CDR1 and CDR2: LNHDA and SQIVND (reference sequence). The trim removed 7 bases at V and 6 bases at J, leaving 8 bases unmatched. The CDR3 is 14 residues long. CDR3 region: CASTFTGGAQPQHF. The CDR3, as DNA: TGTGCCAGTACTTTCACAGGGGGAGCTCAGCCCCAGCATTTT.

This clonotype was counted between two and nine times. The genes are TRBV7-2 and TRBJ2-5; 8 bases are shared with TRBD2. With V trimmed by 8 bases and J by 5 bases, 4 bases remained unmatched. The CDR3 spans 12 residues. Germline loops: CDR1 SGHTA, CDR2 FQGNSA. The CDR3 loop reads CASSGGPETQYF. CDR3 bases: TGTGCCAGCTCGGGGGGGCCCGAGACCCAGTACTTC.

This clonotype was counted between two and nine times. V is TRBV19 and J is TRBJ2-7; D uncertain. CDR1 is LNHDA and CDR2 is SQIVND in the germline V gene (reference sequence). V lost 3 bases, J lost 3 bases, and 9 bases lay in between. CDR3 size: 13 residues. CDR3 amino acids: CASSMGRSYEQYF. DNA for the CDR3: TGTGCCAGTAGTATGGGCAGGAGCTACGAGCAGTACTTC.

This chain connects TRBV6-5 to TRBJ2-2; no definite D call. V lost 2 bases to trimming and J lost 8 bases, with 3 bases between them. Germline lookup yields CDR1 MNHEY and CDR2 SVGAGI. CDR3 length: 11 amino acids. In DNA, the CDR3 is TGTGCCAGCAGTTACCAGGGGGAGCTGTTTTTT. Protein: CASSYQGELFF.

In its sample, this clonotype was seen once. The J gene is TRBJ1-5, the V gene TRBV20-1, with TRBD1 matching over 8 bases. From germline, CDR1 is DFQATT and CDR2 SNEGSKA (reference sequence). The V and J ends lost 7 bases and 5 bases, in that order; junction bases with no gene match: 4. This CDR3 is built from 12 residues. CDR3 bases: TGCAGTGTTTTGACAGGGGATCAGCCCCAGCATTTT. Translating gives CSVLTGDQPQHF.

This chain links TRBV30 with TRBJ2-7, with a possible D match to TRBD1 (6 bases). The CDR3 has 14 amino acids. CDR1 is GTSNPN and CDR2 is SVGIG in the germline V gene (reference sequence). Trimming pared 0 bases from V and 0 bases from J, leaving 9 bases between. CDR3 sequence reads: CAWSVGGSSYEQYF. CDR3 nucleotide sequence: TGTGCCTGGAGTGTAGGGGGTAGCTCCTACGAGCAGTACTTC. Using reference TRBV30 and TRBJ2-7 for the parts outside the CDR3, the full variable domain is SQTIHQWPATLVQPVGSPLSLECTVEGTSNPNLYWYRQAAGRGLQLLFYSVGIGQISSEVPQNLSASRPQDRQFILSSKKLLLSDSGFYLCAWSVGGSSYEQYFGPGTRLTVT.

This chain joins TRBV4-2 and TRBJ2-6; 8 bases align to TRBD1. V lost 4 bases to trimming and J lost 2 bases; unmatched junction nucleotides: 4. Looked up from germline, CDR1 is LGHNA and CDR2 is YNFKEQ. There are 16 residues in the CDR3. The CDR3 DNA is TGTGCCAGCAGCCCTTCGACAGGGGCTGGGGCCAACGTCCTGACTTTC. Its protein is CASSPSTGAGANVLTF.

The genes are TRBV4-2 and TRBJ2-3; no firm D call. Germline CDR1 is LGHNA and CDR2 is YNFKEQ. Trimming stripped 5 bases from V and 1 base from J, with 16 bases between. The CDR3 covers 16 residues. The DNA of the CDR3 is TGTGCCAGCAGCAGTTTTTTGGGTAGGGGCACAGATACGCAGTATTTT. Amino acids: CASSSFLGRGTDTQYF.

The genes are TRBV10-3 and TRBJ1-1; TRBD1 agrees at 8 bases. The CDR3 extends over 14 amino acids. Germline V gene lookup returns CDR1 ENHRY and CDR2 SYGVKD. The J segment lost 0 bases and the V segment lost 11 bases, leaving 8 bases of the junction unmatched. CDR3 coding DNA: TGTGCCGCGCGACAGGGGAGGCTGAACACTGAAGCTTTCTTT. It encodes CAARQGRLNTEAFF.

The chain couples TRBV12-3 or TRBV12-4 to TRBJ1-1; D not resolved. Trimming cost V 2 bases and J 5 bases, with 9 bases left between them. The CDR3 spans 13 residues. CDR3 sequence: CASSLSAGTEAFF. For the CDR3, the DNA is TGTGCCAGCAGTTTATCGGCGGGGACTGAAGCTTTCTTT.

This clonotype was found a few times. The chain couples TRBV11-1 to TRBJ2-7; D might be TRBD1 (6 bases). The CDR3 length is 16 residues. V lost 6 bases to trimming and J lost 3 bases, with 21 bases between them. CDR1 SGHAT and CDR2 FQDESV come from the germline V gene (reference sequence). This chain's CDR3 is CASSKRTEMTGYEQYF. CDR3 nucleotide sequence: TGTGCCAGCAGTAAGCGCACCGAAATGACAGGCTACGAGCAGTACTTC.

The table lists this clonotype with a few counts. Germline is not matched at one junction end, which may reflect a read error. The genes are TRBV20-1 and TRBJ1-6; 7 bases fit TRBD1. This CDR3 has 15 residues. Germline assignment: CDR1 DFQATT and CDR2 SNEGSKA (reference sequence). In DNA, the CDR3 is TGCAGTGCCAGAGTCTTGGACAGGTGGGATTCACCCCTCCACTTT. It encodes CSARVLDRWDSPLHF.

The chain combines TRBV18 with TRBJ2-3; TRBD1 agrees at 9 bases. V lost 2 bases to trimming and J lost 5 bases; unmatched junction nucleotides: 8. Germline values: CDR1 KGHSH, CDR2 LQKENI. This CDR3 has 16 residues. CDR3 DNA: TGTGCCAGCTCACCAGATACACAGGGGGCACAAGATACGCAGTATTTT. Amino acids: CASSPDTQGAQDTQYF.

The genes are TRBV20-1 and TRBJ2-3, with D possibly being TRBD1 (6 bases). The CDR3 loop spans 15 amino acids. Germline-derived CDR1 and CDR2 are DFQATT and SNEGSKA (reference sequence). Trimming shortened V by 0 bases and J by 7 bases, and 17 bases separated the two germline ends. CDR3 loop: CSARDPTGHGNTQYF. For the CDR3, the DNA is TGCAGTGCTAGAGATCCCACAGGGCACGGTAATACGCAGTATTTT.